What follows describes a single TCR beta chain. Its antigen target is currently unknown. Base qualities are not provided; no much larger clone lies one nucleotide away. The sample comes from a study of T cell repertoires in ileal Crohn's disease (dated by TCRdb to the late 2010s). For the wider study: Median disease duration was around eight years, and roughly 35% of patients were identified as active smokers at the time of surgery. The study was conducted in parallel with a multicentre cohort that was designed to identify predictors of early endoscopic recurrence following ileocolonic resection. M6 samples consisted of neoterminal ileum biopsies collected during postoperative colonoscopy. A total of roughly 170 mucosal samples from roughly 50 patients were sequenced, with samples obtained at several locations on the surgical specimen and at postoperative endoscopy. A Rutgeerts score higher than i0 was the definition used for endoscopic postoperative recurrence. All patients had surgery for a complication: stricturing disease in roughly 60% and penetrating disease in about 39%. TCR repertoire analysis was done in a few dozen Crohn's disease patients from a prospective multicentre cohort. About half of the patients received postoperative therapy: under 13 received thiopurines and some 20 received anti-TNF agents.

The research as a whole found: The timing of postoperative endoscopy varied within the first year after surgery, and the median delay was approximately 7 months. Mucosal CD4 and CD8 T cells were sorted and sequenced only in a subgroup of patients, the size of which was not stated. Compared with CD4 T cells, sorted CD8 T cells contained more high-frequency clones, which suggests that the mucosal expansions were mostly CD8. Patients who were active smokers at surgery had a significantly higher proportion of clonal expansions than non-smokers (about 25% vs 18%, p=0.02). Higher high-frequency clone percentages at surgery were associated with endoscopic recurrence; all patients with clonality above 26.8% (18/57) had recurrence.

For commercial TCRB immunosequencing, about 500 nanograms of biopsy DNA were submitted for each sample. Adaptive Biotechnology amplified the CDR3 regions from genomic DNA with a two-step multiplex PCR designed to control amplification bias. Primers covering every V and J gene segment were used in the first PCR, while barcodes and Illumina adapters were added in the second PCR. An Illumina instrument was used to sequence the CDR3 libraries. For the original study's pipeline: Vendor-provided pipelines were combined with custom analysis of raw data in R/Bioconductor under R version 3.3.0. Clonality, ranging from 0 to 1, was calculated as the inverse of the normalised Shannon entropy of all productive clones. High-frequency clones were defined as the repertoire share of the top 100 clones, retaining only clones passing a 95% confidence test. Overlap between samples was measured with the Morisita-Horn index, while repertoire diversity was measured with the Simpson index. Entries here come from immuneACCESS through TCRdb and include only in-frame sequences with V and J called. Some clones fail to appear in such tables; in the studies checked, an unresolved V gene covers under half of the shortfall, and the cause of the remainder is unknown. From that table come the V and J calls and clone size; the DNA was used to work out D and trimming. The sample table lists fewer than 15,000 clones, roughly 80% of them with a count of one. The top ten clonotypes cover about a sixth of the sample.

The label giving this sample's time point can be read as: neoterminal ileum biopsy at postoperative endoscopy, about 6 months after surgery. Eligible patients were adults with ileal or ileocolonic Crohn's disease who had an indication for ileocolonic resection. Whole ileal mucosal biopsies were stored frozen at -80°C before DNA extraction. Genomic DNA was extracted from frozen whole biopsies with a TRizol-based method and quantified on a NanoDrop 2000 spectrophotometer. From the cysteine up to the phenylalanine, the CDR3 has a length of 13 residues. Only the CDR3 part of the read is kept: 39 bases, read in frame from the first base. From V the trimming removes 5 bases and from J it removes 5 bases, while the gene matches leave 4 bases of the junction unaccounted for. Per the germline V gene (reference sequence), LNHDA is the CDR1 and SQIVND is the CDR2.

This clonotype was obtained from an adult with Crohn's disease. The sample consisted of ileal tissue. The chain is encoded by TRBV19 joined to TRBJ1-2; TRBD1 agrees with 8 junctional bases. The DNA reads as follows: TGTGCCAGTAGTTCCAGGACAGGGTATGGCTACACCTTC. Its amino acids are CASSSRTGYGYTF.